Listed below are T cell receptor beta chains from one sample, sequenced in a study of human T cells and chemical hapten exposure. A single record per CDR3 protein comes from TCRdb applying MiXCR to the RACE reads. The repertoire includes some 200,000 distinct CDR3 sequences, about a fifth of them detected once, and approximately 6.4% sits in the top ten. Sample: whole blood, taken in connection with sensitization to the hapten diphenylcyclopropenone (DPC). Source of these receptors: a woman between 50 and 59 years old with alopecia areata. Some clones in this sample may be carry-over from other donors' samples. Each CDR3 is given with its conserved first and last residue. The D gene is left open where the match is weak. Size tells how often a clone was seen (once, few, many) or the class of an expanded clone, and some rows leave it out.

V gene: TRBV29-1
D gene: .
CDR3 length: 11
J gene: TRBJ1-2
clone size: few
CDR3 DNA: TGCAGCGTTGGGGCCTATGATGGCTACACCTTC
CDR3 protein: CSVGAYDGYTF

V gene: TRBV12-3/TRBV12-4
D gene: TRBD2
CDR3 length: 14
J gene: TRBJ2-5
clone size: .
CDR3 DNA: TGTGCCAGCAGTTCCCCCGGGGGGTCCGGGACCCAGTACTTC
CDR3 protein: CASSSPGGSGTQYF

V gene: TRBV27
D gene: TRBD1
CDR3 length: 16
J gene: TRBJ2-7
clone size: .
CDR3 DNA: TGTGCCAGCAGTTTATCGAGGGGGCAGGCCAAAGACGAGCAGTACTTC
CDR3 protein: CASSLSRGQAKDEQYF

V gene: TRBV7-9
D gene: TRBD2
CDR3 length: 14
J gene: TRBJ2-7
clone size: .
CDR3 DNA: TGTGCCAGCAGCGGGACTAACGGGCTGGGCGAGCAGTACTTC
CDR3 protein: CASSGTNGLGEQYF

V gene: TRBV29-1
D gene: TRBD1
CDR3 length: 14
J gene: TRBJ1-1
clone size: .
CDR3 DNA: TGCAGCGCCCAGGGGGGCATGGGGAACACTGAAGCTTTCTTT
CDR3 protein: CSAQGGMGNTEAFF

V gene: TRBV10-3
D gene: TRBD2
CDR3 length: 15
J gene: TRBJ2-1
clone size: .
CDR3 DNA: TGTGCCATCAGTGAGAAATTTAGCGGGAGCAATGAGCAGTTCTTC
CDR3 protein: CAISEKFSGSNEQFF

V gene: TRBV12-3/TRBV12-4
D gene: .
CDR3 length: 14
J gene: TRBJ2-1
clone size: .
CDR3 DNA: TGTGCCAGCAGCCTCCGACCACTCTACAATGAGCAGTTCTTC
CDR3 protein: CASSLRPLYNEQFF

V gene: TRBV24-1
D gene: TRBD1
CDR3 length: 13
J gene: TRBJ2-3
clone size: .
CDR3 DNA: TGTGCCACCGGGGGACAGGGGGGAGATACGCAGTATTTT
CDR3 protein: CATGGQGGDTQYF

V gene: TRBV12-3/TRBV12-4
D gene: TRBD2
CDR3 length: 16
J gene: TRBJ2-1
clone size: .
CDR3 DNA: TGTGCCAGCAGTTTAGCGGGGGGACTAGCGGGACGGGAGCAGTTCTTC
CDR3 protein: CASSLAGGLAGREQFF

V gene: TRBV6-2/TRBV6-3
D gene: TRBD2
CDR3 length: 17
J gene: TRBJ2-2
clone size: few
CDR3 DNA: TGTGCCAGCAGTTTTTTAGCGGGAGGCCCCTTAACCGGGGAGCTGTTTTTT
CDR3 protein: CASSFLAGGPLTGELFF

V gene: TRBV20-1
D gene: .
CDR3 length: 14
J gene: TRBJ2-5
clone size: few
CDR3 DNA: TGCAGTGCTACCACTATAGCGGAGCAAGAGACCCAGTACTTC
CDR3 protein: CSATTIAEQETQYF

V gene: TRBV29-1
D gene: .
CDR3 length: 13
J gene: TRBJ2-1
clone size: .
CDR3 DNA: TGCAGCGTTGAGGAAGCGGCCTACAATGAGCAGTTCTTC
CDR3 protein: CSVEEAAYNEQFF

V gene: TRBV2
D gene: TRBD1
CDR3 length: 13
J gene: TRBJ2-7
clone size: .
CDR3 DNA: TGTGCCAGCAGTGCCCTAACAGGGGACGAGCAGTACTTC
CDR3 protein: CASSALTGDEQYF

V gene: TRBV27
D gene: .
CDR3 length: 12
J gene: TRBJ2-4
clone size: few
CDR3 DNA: TGTGCCAGCAGTTTTCAGGGCGGAATTCAGTACTTC
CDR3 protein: CASSFQGGIQYF

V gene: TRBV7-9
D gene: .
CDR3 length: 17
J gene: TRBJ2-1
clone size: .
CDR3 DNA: TGTGCCAGCAGCTTAGATGATTTTGCGGCGGCCTACAATGAGCAGTTCTTC
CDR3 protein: CASSLDDFAAAYNEQFF

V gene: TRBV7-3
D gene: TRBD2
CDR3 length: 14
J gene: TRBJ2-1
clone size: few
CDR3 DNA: TGTGCCAGCAGCTTGACTAGCGGGAGTTTAGAGCAGTTCTTC
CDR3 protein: CASSLTSGSLEQFF

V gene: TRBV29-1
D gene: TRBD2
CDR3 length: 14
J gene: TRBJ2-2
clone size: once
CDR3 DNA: TGCAGCGTGGGTCTAGCGGGAGGCGCCGGGGAGCTGTTTTTT
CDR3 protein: CSVGLAGGAGELFF

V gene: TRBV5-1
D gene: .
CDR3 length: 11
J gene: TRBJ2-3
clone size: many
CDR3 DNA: TGTGCCAGCAGTTTGGGGGATACGCAGTATTTT
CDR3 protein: CASSLGDTQYF

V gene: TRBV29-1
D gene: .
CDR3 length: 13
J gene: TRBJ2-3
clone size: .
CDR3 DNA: TGCAGCGTCGTTACAGGGATCGCAGATACGCAGTATTTT
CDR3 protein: CSVVTGIADTQYF

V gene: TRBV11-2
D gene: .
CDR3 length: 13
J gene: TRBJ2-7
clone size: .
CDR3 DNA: TGTGCCAGCAGCTTAGACAGGGTAAACGAGCAGTACTTC
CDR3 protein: CASSLDRVNEQYF

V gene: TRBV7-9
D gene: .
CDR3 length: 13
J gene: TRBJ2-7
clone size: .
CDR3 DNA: TGTGCCAGCAGCCGGCCGGGACCAGTGGAGCAGTACTTC
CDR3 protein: CASSRPGPVEQYF

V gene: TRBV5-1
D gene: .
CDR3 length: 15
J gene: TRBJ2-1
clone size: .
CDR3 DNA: TGCGCCAGCAGCTTGGAACGGACAGCCGGGGATGAGCAGTTCTTC
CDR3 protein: CASSLERTAGDEQFF

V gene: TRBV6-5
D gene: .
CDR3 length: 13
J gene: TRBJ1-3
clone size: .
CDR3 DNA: TGTGCCAGCAGTTACACCTCTGGAAACACCATATATTTT
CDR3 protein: CASSYTSGNTIYF

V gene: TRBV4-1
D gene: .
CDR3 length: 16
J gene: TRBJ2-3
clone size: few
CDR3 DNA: TGCGCCAGCAGCCAAGATGGGTCGGGACAACCAGATACGCAGTATTTT
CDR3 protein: CASSQDGSGQPDTQYF

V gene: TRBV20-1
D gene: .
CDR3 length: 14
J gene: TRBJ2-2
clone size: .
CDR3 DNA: TGCAGTGCTAGCGGTTCGGGAGACACCGGGGAGCTGTTTTTT
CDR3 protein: CSASGSGDTGELFF

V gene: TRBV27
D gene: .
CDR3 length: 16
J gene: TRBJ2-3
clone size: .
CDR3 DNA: TGTGCCAGCAGTTTATCTGACCGACTGGGGTCCGATACGCAGTATTTT
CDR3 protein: CASSLSDRLGSDTQYF

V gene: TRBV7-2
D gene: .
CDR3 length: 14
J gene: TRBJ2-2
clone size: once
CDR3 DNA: TGTGCCAGCAGCTTAGGTGCCTGGACCGGGGAGCTGTTTTTT
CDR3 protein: CASSLGAWTGELFF

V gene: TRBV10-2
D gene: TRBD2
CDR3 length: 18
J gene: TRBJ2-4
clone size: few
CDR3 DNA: TGCGCCAGCAGTGATACCCTAGCGGGAGCCCGGGCCAAAAACATTCAGTACTTC
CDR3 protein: CASSDTLAGARAKNIQYF

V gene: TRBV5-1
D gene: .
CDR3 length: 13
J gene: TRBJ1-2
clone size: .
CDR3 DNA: TGCGCCAGCAGCTTGGAGCCTACTTATGGCTACACCTTC
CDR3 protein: CASSLEPTYGYTF

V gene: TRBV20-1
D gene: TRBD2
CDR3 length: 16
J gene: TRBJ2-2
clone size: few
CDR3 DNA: TGCAGTGCTAGAAGTGGGACTAGCGGGAGAACCGGGGAGCTGTTTTTT
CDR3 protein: CSARSGTSGRTGELFF

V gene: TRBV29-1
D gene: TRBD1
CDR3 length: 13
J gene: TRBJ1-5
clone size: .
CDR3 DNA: TGCAGCGTACTAACAGGGGTTGGGCAGCCCCAGCATTTT
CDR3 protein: CSVLTGVGQPQHF